One sample yielded the 22 T cell receptor beta chains listed below, sequenced in a study of graft-versus-host responses after intestinal transplantation (dated by TCRdb to the early 2020s). This specimen's time point label, interpreted: cells obtained before transplantation from donor or recipient. No antigen has been assigned to these receptors. Library construction relied on the immunoSEQ multiplex PCR assay. TCRdb retrieved this table from immuneACCESS and kept in-frame rearrangements only. Not all clones are present; in checked studies, unresolved V genes account for under half, and no reason is known for the remainder. The sample yields 75,000 to 100,000 clones; around 92% were counted once. The top ten clones comprise about 0.18% of the sample. Sequencing used unstimulated CD4+ T cells sorted from spleen or lymph node cells, obtained before transplant. The receptors derive from a human donor who was the organ donor for an intestinal transplant.

The gene calls are TRBV7-9 and TRBJ1-1, with TRBD1 matching 8 bases. Germline lookup yields CDR1 SEHNR and CDR2 FQNEAQ (reference sequence). The length of the CDR3 is 15 residues. V dropped 4 bases and J dropped 1; count of bases not matched to a gene: 5. In nucleotides, the CDR3 is TGTGCCAGCAGCTGGACGGGACAGGCGAACACTGAAGCTTTCTTT. Residues: CASSWTGQANTEAFF. Combining the CDR3 with reference TRBV7-9 and TRBJ1-1 gives the whole variable domain DTGVSQNPRHKITKRGQNVTFRCDPISEHNRLYWYRQTLGQGPEFLTYFQNEAQLEKSRLLSDRFSAERPKGSFSTLEIQRTEQGDSAMYLCASSWTGQANTEAFFGQGTRLTVV.

The rearrangement uses TRBV7-9 and TRBJ1-2; D is unclear. Trimming took off 6 bases at V and 2 bases at J, with 7 bases between the two ends. The CDR3 is 12 amino acids. Germline lookup yields CDR1 SEHNR and CDR2 FQNEAQ (reference sequence). This chain's CDR3 is CASSPANYGYTF. The CDR3 nucleotides are TGTGCCAGCAGTCCAGCGAACTATGGCTACACCTTC.

The chain couples TRBV5-5 to TRBJ2-2, with TRBD1 as a possible D gene (6 bases). Trimming removed 3 bases at V and 5 bases at J, with 17 bases between. Germline V gene data show CDR1 as SGHKS and CDR2 as YYEKEE (reference sequence). This CDR3 comprises 16 residues. CDR3 coding DNA: TGTGCCAGCAGCTATGGACAGCCTCCGGGGACCGGGGAGCTGTTTTTT. Protein product: CASSYGQPPGTGELFF.

The genes are TRBV20-1 and TRBJ2-7; 11 bases match TRBD1. The V gene's germline CDR1 is DFQATT and CDR2 SNEGSKA (reference sequence). V dropped 6 bases and J dropped 7; count of bases not matched to a gene: 2. The CDR3 is 11 amino acids. In nucleotides, the CDR3 is TGCAGTGCGGACAGGGGGCAGGAGCAGTACTTC. Its protein product is CSADRGQEQYF.

The chain uses TRBV11-2 and TRBJ1-2; D is perhaps TRBD1 (6 bases). V was pared by 7 bases and J by 4 bases, with 19 bases between. This CDR3 region has 15 residues. Germline CDR1 and CDR2: SGHAT and FQNNGV. This CDR3 reads CASKARGSQAYGYTF. CDR3 nucleotide sequence: TGTGCCAGCAAAGCCAGGGGCAGCCAGGCCTATGGCTACACCTTC.

This chain joins TRBV27 and TRBJ2-7, with 8 nucleotides matching TRBD1. The germline V gene has CDR1 MNHEY and CDR2 SMNVEV (reference sequence). This CDR3 region has 13 residues. With V trimmed by 3 bases and J by 6 bases, 4 bases remained unmatched. The CDR3: CASSFPGQGEQYF. CDR3 DNA: TGTGCCAGCAGTTTCCCAGGACAGGGCGAGCAGTACTTC.

The J gene is TRBJ1-5, the V gene TRBV10-3, with a tentative D call TRBD1 (6 bases). CDR3 size: 16 residues. With 0 bases removed from V and 3 bases from J, the gap between germline ends came to 12 bases. Germline V gene data show CDR1 as ENHRY and CDR2 as SYGVKD. The chain's CDR3 is CAISESPTGVNQPQHF. CDR3 DNA sequence: TGTGCCATCAGTGAGTCCCCGACAGGTGTCAATCAGCCCCAGCATTTT.

The rearrangement joins TRBV7-3 to TRBJ1-3; D gene ambiguous. CDR1 is SGHTA, CDR2 FQGTGA, per germline. This CDR3 region has 14 residues. Deletions cut 5 bases from V and 0 bases from J, with 8 bases between. The CDR3: CASSEDTSGNTIYF. The CDR3 DNA reads as TGTGCCAGCAGCGAAGACACCTCTGGAAACACCATATATTTT.

The gene calls are TRBV27 and TRBJ2-3, with 9 bases that match TRBD2. The V gene's germline CDR1 is MNHEY and CDR2 SMNVEV (reference sequence). The CDR3 is 16 residues long. V lost 4 bases, J lost 1 base, and 6 bases stayed unmatched. Written as DNA, the CDR3 is TGTGCCAGCAGTTGGGGGGAGCGGGGGGGCACAGATACGCAGTATTTT. It encodes CASSWGERGGTDTQYF.

V and J are TRBV7-3 and TRBJ2-4, with D perhaps TRBD1 (5 bases). CDR1 SGHTA and CDR2 FQGTGA come from the germline V gene. V was trimmed by 0 bases and J by 6 bases, leaving 18 bases between them. The CDR3 runs to 17 residues. As DNA, the CDR3 is TGTGCCAGCAGCTTAACAGCCTTGACAGAAGGATTAAACATTCAGTACTTC. Translation: CASSLTALTEGLNIQYF.

This clone was recorded once. The junction and the germline gene differ at one end; a read error may be behind it. V usage is TRBV7-2 and J usage is TRBJ1-2, with TRBD1 as a possible D gene (5 bases). CDR3 size: 13 residues. Germline CDR1 is SGHTA and CDR2 is FQGNSA. The CDR3 nucleotides are TGTGCCAGCAGCTTAGGCTTAGGGGATGGCCACACCTTC. This translates into CASSLGLGDGHTF.

V usage is TRBV6-5 and J usage is TRBJ2-7; 11 bases map to TRBD2. The V gene's germline CDR1 is MNHEY and CDR2 SVGAGI. The CDR3 has 14 residues. V lost 6 bases to trimming and J lost 10 bases; unmatched junction nucleotides: 11. CDR3: CASRATSGGRLQYF. CDR3 in DNA: TGTGCCAGCAGGGCAACTAGCGGGGGTCGATTACAGTACTTC.

The chain recombines TRBV6-4 with TRBJ2-1, with 9 bases identical to TRBD2. The length of the CDR3 is 14 residues. Germline V gives CDR1 MRHNA, CDR2 SNTAGT. The ends lost 4 bases at V and 6 bases at J; junction bases unmatched: 4. CDR3 in amino acids: CASSVLAGLNEQFF. The DNA for the CDR3 is TGTGCCAGCAGTGTCCTAGCGGGGCTCAATGAGCAGTTCTTC.

The chain has TRBV4-3 and TRBJ1-4; TRBD1 might be the D (5 bases). The CDR3 covers 16 residues. CDR1 is LGHNA and CDR2 is YSLEER in the germline V gene. V shed 0 bases and J shed 3 bases, with 11 bases lying between them. In DNA, the CDR3 is TGCGCCAGCAGCCAAGACGGCGGGGGGTCTAATGAAAAACTGTTTTTT. Translated: CASSQDGGGSNEKLFF.

This chain uses TRBV7-2 with TRBJ2-1; 8 nucleotides agree with TRBD2. The V segment lost 6 bases and the J segment 8 bases; nucleotides outside the gene matches: 12. CDR1 is SGHTA and CDR2 is FQGNSA in the germline V gene. The CDR3 spans 15 residues. The CDR3: CASRPGLAGVYEQFF. Here the CDR3 DNA reads TGTGCCAGCAGACCCGGCCTAGCGGGTGTCTATGAGCAGTTCTTC.

CDR3 coding DNA: TGCAGCGTCGGACAGGGGGAATACAATGAGCAGTTCTTC. Amino acid sequence: CSVGQGEYNEQFF. The gene calls are TRBV29-1 and TRBJ2-1, with 10 bases aligning to TRBD1. The CDR3 consists of 13 residues. Trimming at V came to 6 bases and at J to 4 bases, leaving 3 bases not matched to a gene. Germline V gene lookup returns CDR1 SQVTM and CDR2 ANQGSEA.

This clone was detected once. The chain has TRBV9 and TRBJ2-1; D may be TRBD2 (6 bases). V shed 2 bases and J shed 7 bases, with 13 bases lying between them. This CDR3 is built from 14 residues. Germline V gene sequence: CDR1 SGDLS, CDR2 YYNGEE. The CDR3 DNA reads TGTGCCAGCAGCGTCGAGCCCGCGGGGAATGAGCAGTTCTTC. Protein product: CASSVEPAGNEQFF. Together with reference TRBV9 and TRBJ2-1, the CDR3 gives the full variable domain: DSGVTQTPKHLITATGQRVTLRCSPRSGDLSVYWYQQSLDQGLQFLIQYYNGEERAKGNILERFSAQQFPDLHSELNLSSLELGDSALYFCASSVEPAGNEQFFGPGTRLTVL.

This clone occurred once. The rearrangement links TRBV4-1 to TRBJ1-2; D unresolved. This CDR3 is 15 amino acids long. Germline CDR1 and CDR2: MGHRA and YSYEKL. V gave up 0 bases and J gave up 8 bases, with 16 bases separating them. The chain's CDR3 is CASSQDSRPREGYTF. The CDR3 coding sequence is TGCGCCAGCAGCCAAGATTCGAGGCCCCGGGAAGGCTACACCTTC.

The chain combines TRBV7-2 with TRBJ1-1; D possibly corresponds to TRBD1 (5 bases). This CDR3 has 15 residues. Trimming removed 4 bases from V and 4 bases from J, with 16 bases in between. Germline assignment: CDR1 SGHTA and CDR2 FQGNSA. CDR3 loop: CASSSLIIGVTEAFF. For the CDR3, the DNA is TGTGCCAGCAGCTCCCTCATAATAGGGGTCACTGAAGCTTTCTTT.

This clone was recorded only once. The chain links TRBV10-3 to TRBJ2-7, with D possibly being TRBD2 (5 bases). The germline V gene has CDR1 ENHRY and CDR2 SYGVKD. The germline V and J ends were trimmed by 2 bases and 5 bases, with 13 bases remaining between them. CDR3 length equals 14 residues. The CDR3 loop reads CAISEKDLGDEQYF. The CDR3 DNA follows: TGTGCCATCAGTGAGAAGGACCTCGGGGACGAGCAGTACTTC.

The V and J genes are TRBV7-3 and TRBJ2-2, with 9 positions matching TRBD2. The ends lost 5 bases at V and 2 bases at J; junction bases unmatched: 9. This CDR3 has 17 amino acids. CDR1 is SGHTA, CDR2 FQGTGA, per germline. The CDR3 loop is CASSIGSGGLNTGELFF. Here the CDR3 DNA reads TGTGCCAGCAGCATAGGTAGCGGGGGCCTTAACACCGGGGAGCTGTTTTTT.

This clone was seen only once. The chain combines TRBV27 with TRBJ1-1; a possible D gene is TRBD1 (5 bases). Germline V gene lookup returns CDR1 MNHEY and CDR2 SMNVEV (reference sequence). This CDR3 spans 15 amino acids. Trimming left V 2 bases short and J 5 bases short, with 15 bases between. CDR3 residues: CASSLLGGGPTEAFF. The CDR3, as DNA: TGTGCCAGCAGTTTACTCGGGGGAGGGCCTACTGAAGCTTTCTTT.